This TCR beta chain emerged from a study of radiation and T cells in renal cell carcinoma (dated by TCRdb to the early 2020s). Turning to the overall study: The samples were obtained from a clinical trial, where primary renal cell carcinomas were treated with 15 Gy stereotactic body radiation therapy and then removed by nephrectomy 4 weeks afterward. A total of roughly 53 samples underwent TCR beta sequencing, made up of approximately 26 tumors and about 27 peripheral blood samples. Across all 50 or so samples, roughly 3,700,000 unique CDR3 nucleotide sequences encoding around 2,500,000 unique CDR3 amino acid sequences were identified.

What the research found in general, with its limitations: With a single-armed trial design, the study had no way to address how radiation dose or scheduling affects the TCR repertoire. Blood repertoire dynamics were not followed beyond 4 weeks after treatment. Top tumor clonotypes rose in blood from baseline to 2 weeks post-radiation, then contracted by 4 weeks, suggesting transient expansion of tumor-resident clones. No pretreatment tumor biopsies were available, so the baseline intratumoral presence of clonotypes could not be determined.

In regard to this clone: Its antigen has not been determined. Base qualities are missing; no much larger clone stands one base away.

In light of the paper, this sample's time point label describes: baseline pretreatment blood. The treatment or condition label of this sample denotes: 15 Gy SBRT to primary tumor, nephrectomy 4 weeks later. To follow tumor-enriched clonotypes, peripheral blood was collected serially from radiation-treated patients at baseline and again at 2 weeks and 4 weeks after SBRT. Renal cell carcinoma with clear cell pathology was present in all patients. The QIAamp DNA Blood Mini Kit (Qiagen) was used to prepare genomic DNA for TCR sequencing. Samples were included in the analyses only if all quality control checks were passed. Taken from the germline V gene, the CDR1 and CDR2 loops are ENHRY and SYGVKD. V is cut by 0 bases and J by 0 bases, and the space between the germline ends is 5 bases. The CDR3 holds 15 amino acids from the cysteine to the phenylalanine. Only the CDR3 DNA is retained, 45 bases long and in frame from the first base.

The immunoSEQ kit was used, according to the manufacturer's recommendations, to generate TCR beta libraries from genomic DNA. To prepare libraries, a first multiplex PCR with proprietary primers was run, followed by a second PCR that added unique barcodes, and a bead cleanup was done after each round. A kit-provided positive control reaction and a negative control reaction were included in every sample batch. The final libraries were assessed on an Agilent 4200 TapeStation D1000 ScreenTape, pooled by volume, and quantified by qPCR. Sequencing was performed on an Illumina NextSeq500 using a MidOutput 150-cycle cartridge, with 156 Read1 cycles, 15 Index1 cycles, and the kit custom primers. The pooled library was loaded at roughly 1 pM with roughly 20% PhiX control spiked in. The source study handled its data this way. Vendor-processed data were analyzed in R, with a clonotype defined as all T cells sharing the same CDR3 nucleotide sequence. In the clone abundance analyses, frequencies in each sample were normalized to that sample's 10,000 most abundant clones. Before analysis, public T cell clones were removed, and these numbered fewer than six per sample on average. An abundance difference of at least 32-fold between compartments was the criterion for calling clonotypes tumor-enriched or baseline blood-enriched. Clonotypes expanded or contracted between blood time points were identified with a beta-binomial differential abundance model. Tumor-blood repertoire similarity was measured with the Baroni-Urbani and Buser coefficient, and group comparisons used two-tailed Wilcoxon tests in R. Not all clones reach the TCRdb copy of this immuneACCESS table, which keeps in-frame sequences only. Checked studies attribute under half of the gap to unresolved V genes and leave the rest unexplained. V and J calls and clone size are as listed in that table; D and trimming were resolved from the DNA. The sample has some 150,000 clones on record, approximately 87% of them singletons. Approximately 24% of the sample lies in the top ten.

The source is a woman between 45 and 65 years old with renal cell carcinoma. The chain employs TRBV10-3 and TRBJ1-4; the D gene cannot be resolved reliably. Sample: blood, taken from a patient whose treatment included radiotherapy and nephrectomy. The nucleotides read TGTGCCATCAGTGAGTCAGGAACAACTAATGAAAAACTGTTTTTT. This gives the protein CAISESGTTNEKLFF.